This TCR beta chain originates from a study of blood T cell repertoires in COVID-19. Overall study: Material from acute and convalescent COVID-19 was sourced from the United States, Italy and Spain. Sources were T cells, B-cell-depleted T cells, or PBMCs; the material itself was cDNA or gDNA.

The authors' processing: Estimation of nucleated cell counts relied on the amplification of reference gene primers. Libraries were prepared by immunoSEQ multiplex PCR; TCRdb keeps only in-frame clonotypes and omits some of them. The V and J calls and clone size come from that table; D and trimming were worked out from the DNA. Of tens of thousands of clones in the sample, 80% to 90% were seen once. Input material: peripheral blood. The sequence came from a human donor in a cohort sampled during active COVID-19. The donor label of this sample is uncertain.

The CDR3 coding sequence is TGTGCCAGCAGCTACGGGACTAGCGGGCGCCAAGAGACCCAGTACTTC. Amino acids: CASSYGTSGRQETQYF. This chain connects TRBV14 to TRBJ2-5, with 12 bases that match TRBD2. Germline CDR1 is SGHDN and CDR2 is FVKESK. Losses at the gene ends were 5 bases for V and 1 base for J; bases not matched to a gene: 5. This CDR3 has 16 residues.